This T cell receptor (beta chain) emerged from a study of blood T cell repertoires in COVID-19. This clone was found a few times. The method was immunoSEQ multiplex PCR; TCRdb's version includes in-frame clones alone and lacks a portion of them. Of about 130,000 clones detected, 74% appear once; the ten largest clones hold more than 5.5%. This CDR3 contains 15 residues. The germline CDR1 and CDR2 sequences are MNHEY and SVGAGI. V was clipped by 5 bases and J by 3 bases; unmatched bases: 7. The sample was peripheral blood. This chain joins TRBV6-5 and TRBJ1-3; TRBD1 aligns across 7 bases. The sequence was collected from a man aged 55-75 years with acute or convalescent COVID-19. CDR3 in amino acids: CASSRQGTGGNTIYF. The CDR3 DNA is TGTGCCAGCAGTAGACAGGGAACCGGTGGAAACACCATATATTTT.